Listed here are 22 T cell receptor beta chains from one sample, sequenced in a study of cytomegalovirus exposure and HLA in healthy donors (dated by TCRdb to 2016 to 2017). Preparation of the library involved the immunoSEQ multiplex PCR assay. The multiplex PCR relied on a mix of 60 forward primers for TCR Vbeta segments and 13 reverse primers for TCR Jbeta segments. The table comes from immuneACCESS by way of TCRdb, which keeps in-frame sequences with V and J called. Part of the clones is missing from these tables; in studies checked, under half for an unresolved V gene and the rest for unknown reasons. The sample records about 200,000 clones, 70% to 85% of which are singletons. The ten largest clones take up roughly 0.095% of the sample. Sequenced: PBMCs. These receptors were taken from a boy between 2 and 10 years old in good health and CMV-seronegative.

The genes are TRBV4-2 and TRBJ2-4; a possible D gene is TRBD1 (5 bases). Germline values: CDR1 LGHNA, CDR2 YNFKEQ. Deletions cut 6 bases from V and 9 bases from J, with 18 bases between. This CDR3 is built from 14 residues. Here the CDR3 DNA reads TGTGCCAGCAGTGGGGCCCTAGGGTTCGGCATTCAGTACTTC. Translation gives CASSGALGFGIQYF.

The chain links TRBV7-8 to TRBJ2-1; 9 bases are a match to TRBD1. With V trimmed by 3 bases and J by 6 bases, 3 bases remained unmatched. Germline CDR1 is SGHVS and CDR2 is FQNEAQ. This CDR3 comprises 14 residues. CDR3 amino acids: CASSFRQGVNEQFF. DNA for the CDR3: TGTGCCAGCAGCTTCCGACAGGGGGTCAATGAGCAGTTCTTC. The full variable domain, rest sourced from reference TRBV7-8 and TRBJ2-1, is GAGVSQSPRYKVAKRGQDVALRCDPISGHVSLFWYQQALGQGPEFLTYFQNEAQLDKSGLPSDRFFAERPEGSVSTLKIQRTQQEDSAVYLCASSFRQGVNEQFFGPGTRLTVL.

This chain connects TRBV19 to TRBJ1-2, with 9 bases fitting TRBD1. CDR3 length: 14 amino acids. Germline loops: CDR1 LNHDA, CDR2 SQIVND (reference sequence). V trimming: 4 bases; J trimming: 6 bases; junction bases outside the gene matches: 6. The CDR3 DNA follows: TGTGCCAGTAGTACGGGACAGGGAAGTCATGGCTACACCTTC. It yields the protein CASSTGQGSHGYTF. Drawing the rest from reference TRBV19 and TRBJ1-2, the complete variable domain is DGGITQSPKYLFRKEGQNVTLSCEQNLNHDAMYWYRQDPGQGLRLIYYSQIVNDFQKGDIAEGYSVSREKKESFPLTVTSAQKNPTAFYLCASSTGQGSHGYTFGSGTRLTVV.

This clone was counted once. This sample includes further DNA sequences coding for the same CDR3. V is TRBV4-1 and J is TRBJ2-5, with D unclear. Trimming took 3 bases from V and 4 from J, leaving 9 bases between them. Germline V gives CDR1 MGHRA, CDR2 YSYEKL. CDR3 length: 13 residues. CDR3: CASSQGLLETQYF. In nucleotides, the CDR3 is TGCGCCAGCAGCCAGGGCCTCTTAGAGACCCAGTACTTC.

The rearrangement joins TRBV2 to TRBJ1-5, with D possibly TRBD1 on 5 matching bases. Germline loops: CDR1 SNHLY, CDR2 FYNNEI. The germline V and J ends were trimmed by 4 bases and 0 bases, with 7 bases remaining between them. This CDR3 has 14 amino acids. The CDR3 DNA reads TGTGCCAGCAGTGGACAGCGTAGCAATCAGCCCCAGCATTTT. As protein: CASSGQRSNQPQHF.

The rearrangement uses TRBV5-1 and TRBJ2-5; TRBD1 is a possible D gene (5 bases). CDR1 SGHRS and CDR2 YFSETQ come from the germline V gene. V shed 6 bases and J shed 1 base, with 10 bases lying between them. There are 13 residues in the CDR3. The CDR3 sequence is CASMQTAQETQYF. The CDR3 DNA sequence: TGCGCCAGCATGCAGACAGCCCAAGAGACCCAGTACTTC. Variable domain in full (rest from reference TRBV5-1 and TRBJ2-5): KAGVTQTPRYLIKTRGQQVTLSCSPISGHRSVSWYQQTPGQGLQFLFEYFSETQRNKGNFPGRFSGRQFSNSRSEMNVSTLELGDSALYLCASMQTAQETQYFGPGTRLLVL.

The chain employs TRBV5-4 and TRBJ1-2; possible D gene TRBD1, 5 bases. This CDR3 has 13 amino acids. Trimming shortened V by 0 bases and J by 5 bases, and 8 bases separated the two germline ends. The V gene's germline CDR1 is SGHNT and CDR2 YYREEE (reference sequence). This CDR3 reads CASSLGRGYGYTF. Written as DNA, the CDR3 is TGTGCCAGCAGCTTGGGTAGGGGTTATGGCTACACCTTC.

The chain is built from TRBV27 and TRBJ2-4; D may be TRBD1 (5 bases). This CDR3 spans 15 amino acids. CDR1 and CDR2 (germline): MNHEY, SMNVEV (reference sequence). Trimming shortened V by 5 bases and J by 1 base, and 12 bases separated the two germline ends. The CDR3 reads CASSRSPGAKNIQYF. The CDR3 DNA is TGTGCCAGCAGTCGGTCTCCAGGGGCCAAAAACATTCAGTACTTC.

This chain joins TRBV7-2 and TRBJ2-7, with 9 bases lining up with TRBD1. The junction had 3 bases not matched to a gene; V was cut back by 3 bases and J by 0 bases. Per germline, CDR1 SGHTA and CDR2 FQGNSA. The CDR3 is 15 amino acids. The CDR3 loop is CASSLGTGISYEQYF. CDR3 DNA sequence: TGTGCCAGCAGCTTGGGGACAGGGATCTCCTACGAGCAGTACTTC.

V and J are TRBV5-1 and TRBJ2-1; 13 bases are a match to TRBD2. This CDR3 comprises 16 residues. Per the germline V gene, CDR1 is SGHRS and CDR2 is YFSETQ. V gave up 0 bases and J gave up 7 bases; unmatched junction bases: 4. This CDR3 is CASSLEGTSGINEQFF. Here the CDR3 DNA reads TGCGCCAGCAGCTTGGAGGGGACTAGCGGGATTAATGAGCAGTTCTTC.

This clone was seen only once. This chain connects TRBV9 to TRBJ2-1; TRBD2 matches at 11 bases. Germline CDR1 SGDLS, CDR2 YYNGEE. The trim removed 5 bases at V and 7 bases at J, leaving 8 bases unmatched. The CDR3 contains 15 residues. The CDR3 bases are TGTGCCAGCAGTATTAGCGGGGGGGCCGGGAATGAGCAGTTCTTC. Its protein is CASSISGGAGNEQFF.

The chain has TRBV6-1 and TRBJ1-2; D gene unclear. This CDR3 spans 12 amino acids. The germline V gene has CDR1 MNHNS and CDR2 SASEGT. V was shortened by 0 bases and J by 9 bases, with 8 bases between the two germline ends. DNA of the CDR3: TGTGCCAGCAGTGAAGCTCCGGGTCGCTACACCTTC. Translating it yields CASSEAPGRYTF.

The genes are TRBV7-8 and TRBJ1-2, with a tentative D call TRBD1 (5 bases). Germline lookup yields CDR1 SGHVS and CDR2 FQNEAQ. Trimming shortened V by 5 bases and J by 6 bases, and 16 bases separated the two germline ends. The CDR3 totals 14 residues. CDR3 protein: CASSLLQGYHGYTF. CDR3 sequence (DNA): TGTGCCAGCAGCCTACTCCAGGGATACCATGGCTACACCTTC.

This clone appeared a few times. The chain has TRBV5-1 and TRBJ1-1; D unclear. Germline V gene sequence: CDR1 SGHRS, CDR2 YFSETQ. This CDR3 comprises 13 residues. V gave up 0 bases and J gave up 2 bases, with 5 bases separating them. The CDR3 DNA is TGCGCCAGCAGCTTGGACAGCAACACTGAAGCTTTCTTT. This gives the protein CASSLDSNTEAFF.

V and J are TRBV9 and TRBJ1-4; D is possibly TRBD1 (5 bases). The germline CDR1 and CDR2 sequences are SGDLS and YYNGEE. The V end lost 4 bases, the J end lost 4 bases, and 11 bases lay between the germline ends. CDR3 length equals 14 residues. This CDR3 is CASSLTAINEKLFF. The CDR3 DNA sequence: TGTGCCAGCAGCTTGACAGCGATTAATGAAAAACTGTTTTTT.

This clone was observed a few times. Mismatch with germline at one junction end may stem from a read error. The chain combines TRBV7-7 with TRBJ2-2, with 7 bases that match TRBD1. This CDR3 is 16 amino acids long. From germline, CDR1 is SSHAT and CDR2 FNYEAQ (reference sequence). The CDR3, as DNA: TGTGCTAGCAGCTTAGGGGGCGCAGGGAACACCGGGGAGCTGTTTTTT. Translation gives CASSLGGAGNTGELFF.

The chain carries TRBV30 and TRBJ2-3, with D tentatively TRBD1 (6 bases). Per germline, CDR1 GTSNPN and CDR2 SVGIG (reference sequence). Trimming removed 5 bases at V and 6 bases at J, with 12 bases between. This CDR3 has 12 amino acids. CDR3: CAWGGLRDTQYF. The CDR3 bases are TGTGCCTGGGGGGGCCTTAGGGATACGCAGTATTTT.

The chain employs TRBV5-8 and TRBJ1-1, with TRBD1 matching 10 bases. Germline CDR1 and CDR2: SGHTS and YDEGEE. With V trimmed by 1 base and J by 3 bases, 3 bases remained unmatched. The CDR3 is 15 residues long. The CDR3, as DNA: TGTGCCAGCAGCTTGCCAGGACAGGGGGACACTGAAGCTTTCTTT. This encodes CASSLPGQGDTEAFF.

J is TRBJ2-5 and V is TRBV27, with D uncertain. The CDR3 has 12 amino acids. Germline CDR1 and CDR2: MNHEY and SMNVEV (reference sequence). V lost 2 bases, J lost 2 bases, and 3 bases lay in between. The CDR3: CASSLLQETQYF. The CDR3 DNA reads as TGTGCCAGCAGTTTACTACAAGAGACCCAGTACTTC.

The gene calls are TRBV12-5 and TRBJ2-1, with 10 nucleotides matching TRBD2. With 1 base clipped from V and 2 bases from J, the junction kept 17 bases outside the gene matches. This CDR3 region has 21 residues. Germline V lookup: CDR1 LGHNT, CDR2 FRNRAP. The CDR3 bases are TGTGCTAGTGGTTTGGAGGTCAGGACTAGCGGTTTCAGACCGCCCTACAATGAGCAGTTCTTC. Amino acid sequence: CASGLEVRTSGFRPPYNEQFF. Based on the CDR3 plus reference TRBV12-5 and TRBJ2-1, the full variable domain is DARVTQTPRHKVTEMGQEVTMRCQPILGHNTVFWYRQTMMQGLELLAYFRNRAPLDDSGMPKDRFSAEMPDATLATLKIQPSEPRDSAVYFCASGLEVRTSGFRPPYNEQFFGPGTRLTVL.

The chain couples TRBV5-6 to TRBJ1-1; D possibly corresponds to TRBD1 (6 bases). Germline V gene data show CDR1 as SGHDT and CDR2 as YYEEEE. V was clipped by 0 bases and J by 3 bases, with 12 bases between them. The CDR3 has 15 amino acids. CDR3 sequence (DNA): TGTGCCAGCAGCTTGGAGGGGGGGAGGGACACTGAAGCTTTCTTT. This gives the protein CASSLEGGRDTEAFF.

This chain connects TRBV7-4 to TRBJ1-2, with 10 bases identical to TRBD1. This CDR3 spans 17 amino acids. J gave up 4 bases and V 2 bases, and 10 bases lay outside the gene matches. CDR1 and CDR2 from the germline V gene are SGHVT and SQSDAQ. The CDR3 protein is CASSLTTGGALVYGYTF. CDR3 in DNA: TGTGCCAGCAGCTTAACGACAGGGGGCGCGCTGGTCTATGGCTACACCTTC.